Reported below is one T cell receptor (beta chain). Method: immunoSEQ multiplex PCR; TCRdb's copy keeps in-frame clones and lacks some. The sample lists hundreds of thousands of clones, about nine tenths occurring once. The data are from a study of blood T cell repertoires in COVID-19. At the level of the study: Acute and convalescent COVID-19 samples came from the United States, Italy and Spain.

Recovery among Cohort 3 donors was established by two negative PCRs, clearance, or symptom resolution. The sequenced sample consisted of PBMCs or T cells enriched from blood (not recorded which). This receptor was identified in a woman aged 60 to 75 who had recovered from COVID-19.

The CDR3 region has the DNA TGTGCCAGTAGTATAGGCGGCGCGGGGGGAGAGACCCAGTACTTC. Protein: CASSIGGAGGETQYF. The V gene is TRBV19, the J gene TRBJ2-5; 8 bases are a match to TRBD2. In germline, CDR1 is LNHDA, CDR2 SQIVND (reference sequence). This CDR3 has 15 amino acids. The trim removed 1 base at V and 4 bases at J, leaving 5 bases unmatched.